This TCR beta chain came from a study of shared clonotypes between healthy human individuals (dated by TCRdb to 2019 to 2021). In terms of the full investigation: A couple of women and a few men aged 18 to 49 years were included in the cohort. Per donor, leukapheresis produced somewhere between about 0.94 and 9.5 billion PBMCs. Libraries were prepared and TCR repertoires were sequenced by different laboratories using diverse techniques, in order to increase sequencing depth and limit assay-specific biases. To estimate repertoire size and how much clonotype sharing occurs between individuals, the study deeply sequenced the blood TCR repertoires of five or six healthy adults.

In regard to this clone: The antigen this receptor binds is unknown. Base qualities are not provided; no much larger clone lies one nucleotide away.

V gives up 6 bases and J gives up 2 bases, and the segment between their germline ends measures 13 bases. The CDR3 covers 14 residues, taking in both the cysteine and the phenylalanine. Of all the DNA, just the CDR3 is kept, 42 bases in frame from base 1. Sequences MDHEN (CDR1) and SYDVKM (CDR2) are obtained from the germline V gene. Points the paper makes about the study in general: Because the study included only a small number of donors, the genetic and exposure-history diversity represented was limited. Only blood was sampled, and tissue TCR repertoires likely differ from those in blood. Pairwise subsampling led to the expectation that sequencing depth would affect the degree of clonotype sharing among donors.

The donors were healthy, HIV-negative adults who had no recently reported acute infections or vaccinations. Only Caucasian adults living in Nashville, Tennessee, USA were represented among the donors. For unsorted samples, some 90 million PBMCs were counted, and genomic DNA was extracted using the QIAamp DNA Blood Mini kit. Blood was obtained by leukapheresis, after which PBMCs were separated by Ficoll-Histopaque density gradient centrifugation and cryopreserved in liquid nitrogen vapor phase. TCR CDR3 regions were amplified from genomic DNA by multiplex PCR using the deep immunoSEQ assay. Genomic DNA extracted from each cell subset was distributed evenly over all wells of several immunoSEQ 96-well plates, and each plate served as one replicate. Each replicate PCR for unsorted PBMC received roughly 300 ng genomic DNA, equal to about 30,000 T cell genomes. Ten immunoSEQ deep assay plates were used to sequence the unsorted PBMC genomic DNA. Purified libraries were measured with a Qubit 3.0 fluorometer, size-checked on a Bioanalyzer 2100, and measured again with the KAPA Library Quantification kit. Every immunoSEQ 96-well plate was sequenced on a separate single-read 150-cycle Illumina NextSeq 550 flow cell. The authors' pipeline ran thus. The immunoSEQ output contained only junctional sequences without quality scores, so filtering could not match that applied to full-length reads. Sequences were annotated with PyIR, a Python wrapper for IgBLAST v1.9, and V/J genes and CDR3 were assigned using IMGT germline references. Reads with weak V/J assignments (E-value above 1e-6), missing CDR3, stop codons, out-of-frame junctions, or ambiguous translated residues were removed. V3J clonotypes were defined by identical inferred V gene, J gene, and CDR3 amino acid sequence. To compute the percentage overlap between repertoires, the number of shared unique clonotypes was divided by the size of the smaller repertoire. Three approaches were used to assess repertoire richness: RTK rarefaction, the Chao1 estimator, and Recon v2.1 estimates of unobserved clonotypes. Drawn from immuneACCESS, this table holds only the in-frame rearrangements with V and J called that TCRdb kept. Clones are partly lost; checked studies trace under half to an unresolved V gene and leave the rest unexplained. D and trimming were read from the DNA, whereas the V and J calls and clone size are those reported in that table. For this sample there are approximately 470,000 clones; about 85% appear just once. The top ten clones comprise about an eighth of the sample.

Recombination connected TRBV28 to TRBJ1-1; no D gene is confidently identified. Sequenced input: PBMCs. This clonotype was obtained from a woman aged 40 to 50 in good health. Some clones in this sample may be carry-over from other donors' samples. The DNA sequence is as follows: TGTGCCAGCAGCGACGCCTTCCCAAACACTGAAGCTTTCTTT. Its product reads: CASSDAFPNTEAFF.